These T cell receptor beta chains were read from a single sample in a study of blood T cells in healthy people across ages. Each CDR3 protein gets one entry after TCRdb re-called the 5' RACE reads with MiXCR. In the table there are about 1.6 million distinct CDR3 sequences, about 31% of which are singletons. Sequencing input: blood. Every receptor here comes from a woman aged 30 to 39 in good health. CDR3s include the opening cysteine and the closing phenylalanine or tryptophan. D genes are given only for firm matches. Not all rows give a size; the values are once, few, many and, for expanded clones, a class.

>TRBV20-1|NA|NA|TRBJ1-5
CSAHETVNQPQHF
TGCAGTGCCCACGAGACAGTCAATCAGCCCCAGCATTTT
>TRBV12-3/TRBV12-4|NA|NA|TRBJ2-5
CASSGMQETQYF
TGTGCCAGCAGCGGGATGCAAGAGACCCAGTACTTC
>TRBV5-1|NA|TRBD2|TRBJ2-7
CASSLGGGAPYEQYF
TGCGCCAGCAGCTTGGGCGGGGGGGCCCCCTACGAGCAGTACTTC
>TRBV5-1|NA|NA|TRBJ2-5
CASSSVGVGVKETQYF
TGCGCCAGCAGCTCCGTGGGGGTAGGGGTTAAAGAGACCCAGTACTTC
>TRBV20-1|NA|NA|TRBJ1-4
CSARDYRVSNEKLFF
TGCAGTGCTAGAGACTACAGGGTGTCTAATGAAAAACTGTTTTTT
>TRBV10-3|NA|NA|TRBJ2-1
CAISESCREQFF
TGTGCCATCAGTGAGTCGTGCAGGGAGCAGTTCTTC
>TRBV20-1|NA|NA|TRBJ2-5
CSARGDGLILQETQYF
TGCAGTGCTAGGGGGGATGGACTAATCCTACAAGAGACCCAGTACTTC
>TRBV10-3|NA|TRBD2|TRBJ2-1
CAISKVVGLVSEQFF
TGTGCCATCAGTAAAGTGGTAGGACTAGTGAGTGAGCAGTTCTTC
>TRBV3-1|few|NA|TRBJ2-7
CASSQLTNYEQYF
TGTGCCAGCAGCCAATTGACCAACTACGAGCAGTACTTC
>TRBV4-2|few|NA|TRBJ2-1
CASSQDLVSYNEQFF
TGTGCCAGCAGCCAAGATCTAGTCTCATACAATGAGCAGTTCTTC
>TRBV18|NA|NA|TRBJ2-5
CASSPPAGNQETQYF
TGTGCCAGCTCACCACCGGCGGGGAACCAAGAGACCCAGTACTTC
>TRBV12-3/TRBV12-4|few|NA|TRBJ1-2
CASGRRGDNYGYTF
TGTGCCAGCGGCCGGAGGGGGGATAACTATGGCTACACCTTC
>TRBV11-1|NA|TRBD2|TRBJ2-3
CASSPSSGRRDWAQYF
TGTGCCAGCAGCCCGTCTAGCGGGAGGAGGGATTGGGCGCAGTATTTT
>TRBV4-2|NA|NA|TRBJ1-4
CASSQGIGGGREEKLFF
TGTGCCAGCAGCCAAGGGATCGGTGGGGGCCGGGAGGAAAAACTGTTTTTT
>TRBV3-1|few|NA|TRBJ2-5
CASSPLGGPETQYF
TGTGCCAGCAGCCCCCTCGGGGGGCCCGAGACCCAGTACTTC
>TRBV29-1|NA|NA|TRBJ1-2
CSVKRGYTF
TGCAGCGTTAAGCGGGGCTACACCTTC
>TRBV20-1|NA|NA|TRBJ2-2
CSAMPGGVTGELFF
TGCAGTGCTATGCCTGGAGGAGTCACCGGGGAGCTGTTTTTT
>TRBV20-1|NA|NA|TRBJ2-1
CSAATASAYNEQFF
TGCAGTGCTGCTACGGCTAGCGCCTACAATGAGCAGTTCTTC
>TRBV11-2|few|NA|TRBJ1-2
CASRQQGFGPLRNGYTF
TGTGCCAGCCGCCAACAGGGATTTGGCCCGCTGAGGAATGGCTACACCTTC
>TRBV29-1|many|TRBD2|TRBJ2-1
CSVEPGTTQVNEQFF
TGCAGCGTTGAACCCGGGACTACACAGGTGAATGAGCAGTTCTTC
>TRBV20-1|few|NA|TRBJ2-4
CSARGGQEQYF
TGCAGTGCAAGGGGGGGGCAAGAGCAGTACTTC
>TRBV7-3|few|TRBD2|TRBJ2-1
CASSMSGGYNEQFF
TGTGCCAGCAGCATGAGCGGGGGTTACAATGAGCAGTTCTTC
>TRBV10-1|NA|NA|TRBJ2-2
CALLATENTGELFF
TGCGCCTTATTAGCTACTGAGAACACCGGGGAGCTGTTTTTT
>TRBV4-1|NA|TRBD2|TRBJ2-1
CASSRGLAGGPSNEQFF
TGCGCCAGCAGCCGAGGACTAGCGGGGGGGCCATCGAATGAGCAGTTCTTC
>TRBV20-1|few|NA|TRBJ1-5
CSASSTANQPQHF
TGCAGTGCTAGTTCGACGGCAAATCAGCCCCAGCATTTT
>TRBV4-1|NA|NA|TRBJ2-7
CASSQEVNFLSSYEQYF
TGCGCCAGCAGCCAAGAGGTGAATTTCCTTAGCTCCTACGAGCAGTACTTC
>TRBV5-1|few|NA|TRBJ2-1
CAISHQGGEQFF
TGCGCCATCAGTCACCAGGGAGGTGAGCAGTTCTTC